These T cell receptor beta chains were read from a single sample in a study of blood T cell repertoires in COVID-19. Sequenced by immunoSEQ multiplex PCR; TCRdb stores in-frame clones only, minus some. In the table there are 54,000 or so clones, about four fifths of which are singletons. Material for sequencing was peripheral blood. The receptors originated from an elderly woman with acute or convalescent COVID-19. CDR3s include the opening cysteine and the closing phenylalanine or tryptophan. Each record gives: D gene, V gene, clone size, J gene, CDR3 DNA, CDR3 protein. The D gene is left open where the match is weak. The listing skips clone size in some rows; elsewhere it reads once, few, many or a size class.

-	TRBV11-2	-	TRBJ2-7	TGTGCCAGCAGACAGGGTTACGAGCAGTACTTC	CASRQGYEQYF
-	TRBV6-6	-	TRBJ1-2	TGTGCCAGCAGTAGCCCCCGGGGGGCTAGCTATGGCTACACCTTC	CASSSPRGASYGYTF
TRBD2	TRBV5-4	few	TRBJ2-7	TGTGCCAGCAGCTCCGAAATCCGTGCGGGAGGAGGGTACGAGCAGTACTTC	CASSSEIRAGGGYEQYF
-	TRBV2	-	TRBJ1-5	TGTGCCAGCAGTTCGGGAAATCAGCCCCAGCATTTT	CASSSGNQPQHF
-	TRBV19	-	TRBJ2-5	TGTGCCAGTAGTATAGATCCCAGGGGCAAGACCCAGTACTTC	CASSIDPRGKTQYF
TRBD1	TRBV2	few	TRBJ1-5	TGTGCCAGCAGTCCCGGGACAGGGGGCCGGGGCAATCAGCCCCAGCATTTT	CASSPGTGGRGNQPQHF
TRBD2	TRBV6-1	once	TRBJ2-7	TGTGCCAGCAGTGGGGGAGAGCGCGGGACTAGGATCCACGAGCAGTACTTC	CASSGGERGTRIHEQYF
TRBD1	TRBV19	once	TRBJ1-1	TGTGCCAGTAGTATATCAGGGGGCATGAACACTGAAGCTTTCTTT	CASSISGGMNTEAFF
-	TRBV18	-	TRBJ1-2	TGTGCCAGCTCATCTCAGGGGAGCTATGGCTACACCTTC	CASSSQGSYGYTF
-	TRBV20-1	once	TRBJ1-2	TGCAGTGCTAGAGACAGGTACGGCTACACCTTC	CSARDRYGYTF
-	TRBV10-1	-	TRBJ2-2	TGCGCCAGCAGTGATTATAGGGGAGGCACCGGGGAGCTGTTTTTT	CASSDYRGGTGELFF
-	TRBV7-9	-	TRBJ2-1	TGTGCCAGCAGCTTACCGGCCTCGGGTTACAATGAGCAGTTCTTC	CASSLPASGYNEQFF
TRBD1	TRBV19	-	TRBJ2-7	TGTGCCAGTAGTTCCGGGACAGGGGTCCACGAGCAGTACTTC	CASSSGTGVHEQYF
-	TRBV19	-	TRBJ2-3	TGTGCCAGTAGTATACAACTTAGCACAGATACGCAGTATTTT	CASSIQLSTDTQYF
-	TRBV27	-	TRBJ1-5	TGTGCCAGCAGTTCCGCAGGGCGGAGCAATCAGCCCCAGCATTTT	CASSSAGRSNQPQHF
-	TRBV19	-	TRBJ2-1	TGTGCCAGTCAGACGGGGGCCTACAATGAGCAGTTCTTC	CASQTGAYNEQFF
-	TRBV5-8	few	TRBJ1-1	TGTGCCAGCAGCTTGAGAGGGAAGAACACTGAAGCTTTCTTT	CASSLRGKNTEAFF